This T cell receptor beta chain was identified in a study of blood T cell repertoires in COVID-19 (dated by TCRdb to 2020 to 2022). About the study as a whole: Samples from collaborators originated in the United States, Italy and Spain and spanned both the acute and convalescent phases of COVID-19. The material from the prospective study consisted of cDNA or gDNA derived from T cells, B-cell-depleted T cells, or PBMCs. The dataset comprised deeply sampled blood TCRbeta repertoires from subjects exposed to, actively infected with, or recovered from COVID-19. A freely available public database, intended as a resource for researchers studying the immune response to SARS-CoV-2, is where the repertoires were released. Samples were obtained from the ongoing ImmuneRACE study (first 160 participants) and from over a thousand subjects provided by 6 global collaborators. Sample metadata almost always included a de-identified subject ID, COVID-19 status, age in years and sex. Where HLA class I and class II types were available, the types were taken from metadata supplied by the sample provider, not from assay-based typing. What the work shows at the level of the full study, not this receptor alone: The amount of clinical and demographic metadata varied by source and participant and was provided uncurated.

Participants in the prospective study were aged roughly 18 to 100 years, lived in approximately 26 United States geographic areas, and enrolled through a virtual design. Cohort assignment in the prospective study relied on participant-reported clinical history from a screening survey and a study questionnaire. ImmuneRACE Cohort 3 recovered participants were defined by two consecutive negative NP/OP PCR tests, healthcare professional clearance, or symptom resolution. Each participant in the prospective study had whole blood, serum and a nasopharyngeal or oropharyngeal swab collected by mobile phlebotomists. Participants in the prospective study had the option to provide additional blood draws and questionnaires over a roughly two-month period. Before DNA extraction, prospective study blood samples were shipped either frozen or at room temperature. TCRbeta CDR3 regions were amplified from genomic DNA using the immunoSEQ Assay, a bias-controlled multiplex PCR. For the original study's pipeline: The number of nucleated cells in each sample was estimated from the amplification of reference gene primers within the assay. To quantify the absolute abundance of each unique TCRbeta CDR3 rearrangement, sequence reads were collapsed and filtered. Productive Simpson clonality was computed per sample as the square root of Simpson's diversity index over productive rearrangements. This immuneACCESS table, as held by TCRdb, lists in-frame sequences with V and J called but not all clones. Of the missing ones, under half trace to an unresolved V gene in checked studies; the others have no known cause. The V and J calls and clone size come from that table; D and trimming were worked out from the DNA. The sample profile shows 390,000 or so clones; 85% to 90% of them were found once. The ten largest account for more than 0.8% of the sample.

Unmatched junction bases come to 7, with V trimmed by 7 bases and J by 7 bases. For CDR1 and CDR2, the germline V gene lists SGDLS and YYNGEE. Including the terminal cysteine and phenylalanine, the CDR3 comprises 12 residues. The DNA shown is the 36-base CDR3, in frame from base 1. This clone was detected only once. No cognate antigen has been identified for it. Base qualities are not provided; no much larger clone lies one nucleotide away. This clonotype was sampled from a man between 18 and 35 years old who had recovered from COVID-19. The rearrangement combines TRBV9 with TRBJ1-2, with 7 bases in between that match TRBD1. The material sequenced was PBMCs or T cells enriched from blood (not recorded which). The CDR3 protein sequence reads: CASGDRVLGYTF. The DNA reads TGTGCCAGCGGAGACAGGGTGCTTGGCTACACCTTC. Where the CDR3 stops, the reference TRBV9 and TRBJ1-2 genes take over; the full variable domain is DSGVTQTPKHLITATGQRVTLRCSPRSGDLSVYWYQQSLDQGLQFLIQYYNGEERAKGNILERFSAQQFPDLHSELNLSSLELGDSALYFCASGDRVLGYTFGSGTRLTVV.